A single T cell receptor beta chain is shown here with its context. Its antigen is undetermined. The data were produced by immunoSEQ multiplex PCR, yet TCRdb's version contains in-frame clones alone and is incomplete. The sample carries fewer than 90,000 clones, around 85% recorded once. The sample's time point: blood 2 weeks post-SBRT. Described treatment: 15 Gy SBRT to primary tumor, nephrectomy 4 weeks later. This renal cell carcinoma was of the clear cell type. The sample belongs to a study of radiation and T cells in renal cell carcinoma. At the level of the study: Nephrectomy followed 15 Gy stereotactic body radiation by 4 weeks. The study, taken as a whole, reports: No pretreatment tumor biopsies were available for baseline clonotypes.

This CDR3 spans 15 amino acids. CDR1 and CDR2 from the germline V gene are SGHDN and FVKESK. Trimming removed 7 bases at V and 5 bases at J, with 21 bases between. This TCR was recovered from a woman between 50 and 59 years old with renal cell carcinoma. The genes are TRBV14 and TRBJ2-7, with unresolved D. The material sequenced was blood, taken from a patient whose treatment included radiotherapy and nephrectomy. CDR3 residues: CASTLSRSTAHEQYF. As DNA, the CDR3 is TGTGCCAGCACTCTTAGTAGGTCGACGGCCCACGAGCAGTACTTC.